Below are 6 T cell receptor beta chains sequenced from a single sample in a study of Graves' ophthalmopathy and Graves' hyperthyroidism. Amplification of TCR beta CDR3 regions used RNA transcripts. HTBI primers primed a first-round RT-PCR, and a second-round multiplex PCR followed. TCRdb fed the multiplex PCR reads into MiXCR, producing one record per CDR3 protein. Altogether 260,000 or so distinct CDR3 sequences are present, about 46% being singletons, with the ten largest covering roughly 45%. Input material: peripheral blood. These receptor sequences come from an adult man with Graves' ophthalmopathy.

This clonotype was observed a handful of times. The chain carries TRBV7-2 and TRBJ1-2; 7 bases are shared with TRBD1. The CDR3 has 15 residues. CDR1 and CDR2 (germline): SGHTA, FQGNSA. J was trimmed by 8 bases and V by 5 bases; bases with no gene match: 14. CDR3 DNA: TGTGCCAGCAGCACCTACATACAGGGGACGGGAGGCTACACCTTC. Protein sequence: CASSTYIQGTGGYTF.

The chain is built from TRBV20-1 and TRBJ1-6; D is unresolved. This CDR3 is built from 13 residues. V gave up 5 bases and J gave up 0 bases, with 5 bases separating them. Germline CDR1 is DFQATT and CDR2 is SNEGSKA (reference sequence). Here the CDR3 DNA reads TGCAGTGCTGAGAGCTCCTATAATTCACCCCTCCACTTT. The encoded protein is CSAESSYNSPLHF.

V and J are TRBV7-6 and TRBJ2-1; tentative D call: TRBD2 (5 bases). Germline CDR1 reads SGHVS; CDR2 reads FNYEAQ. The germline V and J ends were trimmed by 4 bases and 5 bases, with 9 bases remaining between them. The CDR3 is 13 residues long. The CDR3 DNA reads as TGTGCCAGCAGCTCCGGGAACAACAATGAGCAGTTCTTC. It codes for CASSSGNNNEQFF.

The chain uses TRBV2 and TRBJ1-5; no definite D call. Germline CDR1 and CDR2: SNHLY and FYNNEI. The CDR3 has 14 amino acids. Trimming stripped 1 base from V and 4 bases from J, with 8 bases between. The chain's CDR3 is CASSEGTVNQPQHF. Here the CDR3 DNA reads TGTGCCAGCAGTGAAGGTACAGTTAATCAGCCCCAGCATTTT.

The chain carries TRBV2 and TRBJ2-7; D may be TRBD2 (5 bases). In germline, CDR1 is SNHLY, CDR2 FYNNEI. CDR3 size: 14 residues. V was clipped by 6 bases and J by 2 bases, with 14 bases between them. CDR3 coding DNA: TGTGCCAGCAGAGGAGGACGGACCACCTACGAGCAGTACTTC. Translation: CASRGGRTTYEQYF.

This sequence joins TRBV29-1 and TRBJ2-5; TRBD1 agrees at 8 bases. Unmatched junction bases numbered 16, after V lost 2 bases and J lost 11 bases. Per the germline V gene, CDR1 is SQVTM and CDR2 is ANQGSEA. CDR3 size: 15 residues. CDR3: CSVESGTGATDTQYF. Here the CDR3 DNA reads TGCAGCGTTGAATCCGGGACAGGAGCCACAGATACGCAGTACTTC.